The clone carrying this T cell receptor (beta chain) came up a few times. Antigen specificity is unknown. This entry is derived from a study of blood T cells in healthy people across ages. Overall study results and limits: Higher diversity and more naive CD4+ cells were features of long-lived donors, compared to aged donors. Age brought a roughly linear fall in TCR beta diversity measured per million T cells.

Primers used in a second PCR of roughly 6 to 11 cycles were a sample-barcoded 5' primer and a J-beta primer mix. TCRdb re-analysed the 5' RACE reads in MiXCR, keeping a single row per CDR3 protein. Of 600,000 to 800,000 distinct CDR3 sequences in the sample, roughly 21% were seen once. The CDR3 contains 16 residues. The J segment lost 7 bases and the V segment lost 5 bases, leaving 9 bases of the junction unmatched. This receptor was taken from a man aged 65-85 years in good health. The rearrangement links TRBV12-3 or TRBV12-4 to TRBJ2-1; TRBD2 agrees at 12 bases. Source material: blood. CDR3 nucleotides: TGTGCCAGCAGTCGGACTAGCGGGAACTCAAGGAATGAGCAGTTCTTC. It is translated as CASSRTSGNSRNEQFF.